The clone carrying this T cell receptor delta chain was seen a handful of times. TCRdb fed the RT-PCR reads into CATT to redo clone calling. The sample lists some 4,500 delta-chain clones, approximately 15% seen once, with approximately 4.8% in the top ten. Trimming removed 6 bases at V and 0 bases at J, with 32 bases between. Germline V gene data show CDR1 as TSWWSYY and CDR2 as QGS. The CDR3 loop spans 21 amino acids. This sample was included in a study of gamma-delta T cells after stem cell transplantation. The sample taken for sequencing was gamma-delta T cells. The chain is built from TRDV1 and TRDJ1, with D uncertain. The TCR was taken from a human donor. It is not recorded whose cells these are; they may come from a transplant donor. The CDR3, as DNA: TGTGCTCTTGGTCTTACCATCCCTCAACCCCCCCGCGAATCATACACCGATAAACTCATCTTT. The encoded protein is CALGLTIPQPPRESYTDKLIF.